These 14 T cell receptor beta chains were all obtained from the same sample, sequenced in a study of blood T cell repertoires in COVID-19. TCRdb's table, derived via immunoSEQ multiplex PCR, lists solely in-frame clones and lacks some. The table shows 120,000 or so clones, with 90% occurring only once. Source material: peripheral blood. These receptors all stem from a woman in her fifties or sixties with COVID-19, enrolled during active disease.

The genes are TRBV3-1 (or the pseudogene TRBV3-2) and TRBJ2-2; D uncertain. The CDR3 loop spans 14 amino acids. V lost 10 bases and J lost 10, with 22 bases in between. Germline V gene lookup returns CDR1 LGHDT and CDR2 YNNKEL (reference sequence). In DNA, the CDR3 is TGTGCCACCTCGACGAGAAGCGACCCCATGGAGCTGTTTTTT. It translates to CATSTRSDPMELFF.

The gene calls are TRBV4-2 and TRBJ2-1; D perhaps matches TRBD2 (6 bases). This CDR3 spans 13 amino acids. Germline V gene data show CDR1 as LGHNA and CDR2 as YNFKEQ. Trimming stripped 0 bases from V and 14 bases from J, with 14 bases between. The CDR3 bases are TGTGCCAGCAGCCAAGAAGGGACTTCCTTTAAGTTCTTC. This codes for CASSQEGTSFKFF.

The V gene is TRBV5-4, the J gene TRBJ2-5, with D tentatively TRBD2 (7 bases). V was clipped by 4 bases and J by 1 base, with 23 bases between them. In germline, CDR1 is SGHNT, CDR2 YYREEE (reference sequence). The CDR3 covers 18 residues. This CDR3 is CASSLPGGALALQETQYF. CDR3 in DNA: TGTGCCAGCAGCCTTCCTGGGGGGGCACTAGCCCTCCAAGAGACCCAGTACTTC.

This CDR3 reads CASSLSGKTGELFF. The CDR3, as DNA: TGTGCCAGCAGCTTATCAGGGAAGACCGGGGAGCTGTTTTTT. This rearrangement joins TRBV7-2 to TRBJ2-2; weak D call: TRBD1 (5 bases). Trimming left V 2 bases short and J 5 bases short, with 9 bases between. CDR1 is SGHTA and CDR2 is FQGNSA in the germline V gene. There are 14 residues in the CDR3.

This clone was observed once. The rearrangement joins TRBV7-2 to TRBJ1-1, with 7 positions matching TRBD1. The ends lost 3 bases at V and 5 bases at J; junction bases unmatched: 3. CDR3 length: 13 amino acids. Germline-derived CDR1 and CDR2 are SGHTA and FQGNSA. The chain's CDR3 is CASSLPQGTEAFF. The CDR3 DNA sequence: TGTGCCAGCAGCTTGCCACAGGGGACTGAAGCTTTCTTT. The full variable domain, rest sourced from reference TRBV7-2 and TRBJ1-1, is GAGVSQSPSNKVTEKGKDVELRCDPISGHTALYWYRQSLGQGLEFLIYFQGNSAPDKSGLPSDRFSAERTGGSVSTLTIQRTQQEDSAVYLCASSLPQGTEAFFGQGTRLTVV.

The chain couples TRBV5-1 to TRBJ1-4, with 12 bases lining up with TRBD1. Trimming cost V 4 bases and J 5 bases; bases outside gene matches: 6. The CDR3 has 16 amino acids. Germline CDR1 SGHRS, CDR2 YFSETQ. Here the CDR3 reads CASSMFGTGGNEKLFF. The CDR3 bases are TGCGCCAGCAGCATGTTTGGGACAGGGGGCAATGAAAAACTGTTTTTT.

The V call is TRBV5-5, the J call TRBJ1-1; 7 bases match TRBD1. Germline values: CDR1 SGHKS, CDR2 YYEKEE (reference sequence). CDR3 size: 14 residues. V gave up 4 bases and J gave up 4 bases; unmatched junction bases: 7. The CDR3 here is CASSGNRGFTEAFF. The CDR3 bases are TGTGCCAGCAGCGGAAACAGGGGTTTCACTGAAGCTTTCTTT. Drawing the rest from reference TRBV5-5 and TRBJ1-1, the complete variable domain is DAGVTQSPTHLIKTRGQQVTLRCSPISGHKSVSWYQQVLGQGPQFIFQYYEKEERGRGNFPDRFSARQFPNYSSELNVNALLLGDSALYLCASSGNRGFTEAFFGQGTRLTVV.

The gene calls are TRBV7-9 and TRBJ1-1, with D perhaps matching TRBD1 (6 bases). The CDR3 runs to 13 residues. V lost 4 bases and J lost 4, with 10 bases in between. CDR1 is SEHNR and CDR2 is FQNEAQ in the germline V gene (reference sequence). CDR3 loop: CASSSAGVTEAFF. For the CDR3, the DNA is TGTGCCAGCAGCTCGGCAGGGGTCACTGAAGCTTTCTTT.

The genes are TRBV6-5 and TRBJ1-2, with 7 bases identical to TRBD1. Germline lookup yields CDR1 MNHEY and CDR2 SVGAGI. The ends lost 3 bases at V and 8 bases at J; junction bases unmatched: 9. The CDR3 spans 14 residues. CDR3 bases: TGTGCCAGCAGTTATCAAGGGGGCGCGGGCGGCTACACCTTC. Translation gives CASSYQGGAGGYTF.

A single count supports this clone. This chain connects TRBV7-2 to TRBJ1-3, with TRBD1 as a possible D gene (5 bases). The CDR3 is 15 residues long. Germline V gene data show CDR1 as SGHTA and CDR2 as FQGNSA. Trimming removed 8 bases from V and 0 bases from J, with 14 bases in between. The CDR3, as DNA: TGTGCCAGCTCCGGGGGGATCCTCTCTGGAAACACCATATATTTT. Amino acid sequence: CASSGGILSGNTIYF.

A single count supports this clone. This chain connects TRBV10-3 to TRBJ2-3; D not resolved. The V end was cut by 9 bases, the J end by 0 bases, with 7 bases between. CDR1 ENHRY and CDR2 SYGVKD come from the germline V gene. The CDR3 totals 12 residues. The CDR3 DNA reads TGTGCCATAGCCTTGAGCACAGATACGCAGTATTTT. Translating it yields CAIALSTDTQYF.

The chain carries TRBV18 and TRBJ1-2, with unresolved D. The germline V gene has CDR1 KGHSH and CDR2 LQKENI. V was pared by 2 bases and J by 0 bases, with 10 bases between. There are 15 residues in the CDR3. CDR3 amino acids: CASSPEGHPNYGYTF. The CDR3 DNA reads TGTGCCAGCTCACCAGAGGGTCATCCTAACTATGGCTACACCTTC.

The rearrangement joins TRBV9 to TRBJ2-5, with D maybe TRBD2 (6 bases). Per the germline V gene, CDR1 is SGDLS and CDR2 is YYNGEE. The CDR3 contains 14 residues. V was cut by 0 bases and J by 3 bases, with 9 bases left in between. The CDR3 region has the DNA TGTGCCAGCAGCGTAGGGACTATTAAAGAGACCCAGTACTTC. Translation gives CASSVGTIKETQYF.

The CDR3 reads CATQQGDSNQPQHF. The CDR3 DNA sequence: TGTGCCACACAACAGGGAGATAGCAATCAGCCCCAGCATTTT. This chain uses TRBV6-5 with TRBJ1-5; tentative D call: TRBD1 (6 bases). Germline CDR1 is MNHEY and CDR2 is SVGAGI. Trimming removed 10 bases at V and 0 bases at J, with 13 bases between. The length of the CDR3 is 14 residues.